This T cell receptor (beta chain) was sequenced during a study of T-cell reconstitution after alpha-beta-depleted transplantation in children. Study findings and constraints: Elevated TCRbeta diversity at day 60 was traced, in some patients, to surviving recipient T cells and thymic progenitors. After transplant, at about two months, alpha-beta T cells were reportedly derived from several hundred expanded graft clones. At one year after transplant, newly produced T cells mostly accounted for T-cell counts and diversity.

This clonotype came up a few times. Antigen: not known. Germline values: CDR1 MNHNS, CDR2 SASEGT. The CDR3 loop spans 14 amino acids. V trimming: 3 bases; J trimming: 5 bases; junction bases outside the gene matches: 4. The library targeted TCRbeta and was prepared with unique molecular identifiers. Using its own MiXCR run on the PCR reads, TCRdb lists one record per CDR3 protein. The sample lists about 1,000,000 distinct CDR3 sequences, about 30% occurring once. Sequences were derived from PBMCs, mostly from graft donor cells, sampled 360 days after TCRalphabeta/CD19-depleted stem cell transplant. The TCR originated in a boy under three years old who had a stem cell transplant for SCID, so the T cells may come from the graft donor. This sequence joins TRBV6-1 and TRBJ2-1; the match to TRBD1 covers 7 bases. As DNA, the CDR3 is TGTGCCAGCAGTGATCACAGGGGAAACAATGAGCAGTTCTTC. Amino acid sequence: CASSDHRGNNEQFF.